This note documents a single T cell receptor (beta chain) sequence. The clone's antigen remains unknown. Per-nucleotide qualities are absent, and no much larger clonotype sits a single base away. For sequencing of the TCRbeta CDR3 region, genomic DNA was extracted from the sorted cells. TCRbeta CDR3 regions were sequenced using the immunoSEQ Assay. Not all clones reach the TCRdb copy of this immuneACCESS table, which keeps in-frame sequences only. Checked studies attribute under half of the gap to unresolved V genes and leave the rest unexplained. For this sample the table gives 92,000 or so clones, of which 85% to 90% were detected only once. Together, the top ten hold 6.5% to 9% of the sample. Patients with a history of autoimmune disease or receiving systemic immunosuppression were excluded from the trial. Peripheral blood for TCR sequencing was collected from all dose cohorts at baseline, on cycle 4 day 1, and on cycle 7 day 1. Samples were obtained from an open-label, multicenter, first-in-human phase I dose-escalation trial of ivuxolimab. Adults with locally advanced or metastatic melanoma, renal cell, hepatocellular, or head and neck squamous cell carcinoma were enrolled in the trial. Before TCR sequencing, CD4+ and CD8+ T cells were separately sorted from peripheral blood.

This specimen belongs to a study of OX40 agonist ivuxolimab in advanced cancers. Background for the entire study: Ivuxolimab, which targeted the costimulatory receptor OX40 (CD134), was an agonistic, fully human IgG2 monoclonal antibody. Of the approximately 50 dose-escalation patients, hepatocellular carcinoma was present in about 20, melanoma in some 15, renal cell carcinoma in 9 and head and neck cancer in 9. The paper covers the monotherapy dose-escalation part of the phase I ivuxolimab trial, which included N ≈ 52 patients. The dose-escalation cohort was 82.7% male with a mean age of about 65 years, ranging from roughly 23 to 80. The purpose of peripheral TCRbeta sequencing was to test whether ivuxolimab changed TCR sequence diversity and led to clonal T-cell expansion. Prior anti-PD-1, anti-PD-L1 or anti-CTLA-4 therapy was permitted, and 40% of dose-escalation patients had received checkpoint inhibitors. Intravenous ivuxolimab was administered to patients every 2 weeks at six dose levels: 0.01, 0.1, 0.3, 1.5, 3 and 10 mg/kg. Partial responses were achieved by three dose-escalation patients, of whom one had hepatocellular carcinoma and two had cutaneous melanoma.

Points the paper makes about the study in general: Low levels of normalized T-cell clonal expansion were also shown by some nonresponding patients. On average, CD8+ T cells showed more expanded clones than CD4+ T cells after ivuxolimab. At doses of 0.1 to 3.0 mg/kg, clonal expansion of both CD4+ and CD8+ T cells in blood was seen between baseline and week 6. The antigen specificity of the clonally expanded peripheral T cells was not determined. Partial responders in the 0.1-3.0 mg/kg groups had among the lowest normalized peripheral clonal expansion, especially among CD8+ T cells.

The clonotype was recovered from an adult with an advanced solid tumor such as melanoma, head and neck, liver or kidney cancer. The specimen comprised CD4+ or CD8+ T cells sorted from blood, sampled in a trial of the OX40 agonist ivuxolimab.

The nucleotide sequence is TGCGCCAGCAGCCAGCAGGATAACTATGGCTACACCTTC. The resulting protein is CASSQQDNYGYTF. The sequence links TRBV5-1 to TRBJ1-2; the D gene remains uncertain. The CDR1 and CDR2 encoded by the germline V gene are SGHRS and YFSETQ. The V end loses 4 bases and the J end loses 1 base, and a stretch of 8 bases separates them. The CDR3 covers 13 residues, taking in both the cysteine and the phenylalanine. Just CDR3 DNA is preserved here, 39 bases in frame from base 1.